The sequence of this T cell receptor (beta chain) was determined in a study of tumor-infiltrating lymphocytes in localized non-small cell lung cancer. Study information: Several tumor histologies, both smoking statuses, and some post-neoadjuvant chemotherapy samples were included. Resected tumor was paired with non-adjacent uninvolved lung from the same patient. The study's findings and limits: TCR sequencing covered a subset of patients with enough tissue. Immunotypes IM1 and IM2 had similar TCR-derived T-cell fractions.

TCRdb's table, derived via immunoSEQ multiplex PCR, lists solely in-frame clones and lacks some. The sample holds several thousand clones, about 60% seen once. Germline loops: CDR1 SGHNT, CDR2 YYREEE (reference sequence). The CDR3 has 12 amino acids. Trimming shortened V by 5 bases and J by 6 bases, and 10 bases separated the two germline ends. To note about this clone: Its target is not known.

The chain uses TRBV5-4 and TRBJ2-3; D is undetermined. The TCR was taken from a human donor with non-small cell lung cancer. Sequences were obtained from uninvolved lung tissue not adjacent to the tumor. The CDR3 sequence: CASSANPDTQYF. The CDR3 DNA sequence: TGTGCCAGCAGTGCAAACCCGGATACGCAGTATTTT.